This is a list of T cell receptor beta chains from one sample in a study of blood T cell repertoires in COVID-19. The repertoire was sequenced with immunoSEQ multiplex PCR; TCRdb's copy has only in-frame clones and lacks some. The table shows 75,000 to 95,000 clones, with more than 85% occurring only once. The sample consisted of peripheral blood. These receptors originate from a man aged 55 to 70 with acute or convalescent COVID-19. The CDR3 runs from the conserved cysteine through the conserved F or W. The D gene is left open where the match is weak. Part of the rows lack a size; the others show once, few, many or a class for expanded clones.

>TRBJ2-1|.|TRBV9|.
CASSLRGYGSEQFF
TGTGCCAGCAGCTTGAGAGGGTACGGAAGTGAGCAGTTCTTC
>TRBJ1-5|.|TRBV10-3|TRBD1
CAISPKDREGNQPQHF
TGTGCCATCAGCCCAAAGGACAGGGAGGGCAATCAGCCCCAGCATTTT
>TRBJ2-3|.|TRBV6-2/TRBV6-3|TRBD1
CASSYGQGALTDTQYF
TGTGCCAGCAGTTACGGTCAGGGGGCGCTCACAGATACGCAGTATTTT
>TRBJ2-7|.|TRBV7-3|TRBD2
CASRRPGTSGRAVMREQYF
TGTGCCAGCAGGCGCCCCGGGACTAGCGGGAGGGCCGTAATGAGGGAGCAGTACTTC
>TRBJ1-5|once|TRBV19|.
CASGQTTNQPQHF
TGTGCCAGCGGACAGACAACCAATCAGCCCCAGCATTTT
>TRBJ2-1|.|TRBV28|TRBD2
CASRGGSQLAGPYNEQFF
TGTGCCAGCAGGGGCGGTAGTCAACTAGCGGGACCTTACAATGAGCAGTTCTTC
>TRBJ2-7|.|TRBV4-2|TRBD2
CASSLGPGGERPYEQYF
TGTGCCAGCAGCCTAGGCCCTGGGGGGGAACGTCCGTACGAGCAGTACTTC
>TRBJ2-7|.|TRBV27|TRBD1
CASSSSLTGGGPYEQYF
TGTGCCAGCAGTTCATCCCTGACAGGGGGCGGTCCATACGAGCAGTACTTC
>TRBJ2-3|.|TRBV13|.
CASSLGQAADTQYF
TGTGCCAGCAGCTTAGGACAGGCTGCAGATACGCAGTATTTT
>TRBJ2-7|.|TRBV11-2|.
CASSLGLGTDRLYF
TGTGCCAGCAGCTTGGGGTTAGGGACTGATCGTTTGTACTTC
>TRBJ1-5|.|TRBV19|TRBD1
CASSRTGRQGGPQHF
TGTGCCAGTAGTAGGACAGGGCGGCAGGGTGGGCCCCAGCATTTT
>TRBJ1-5|.|TRBV5-5|.
CASSLRQLGGNQPQHF
TGTGCCAGCAGCTTGCGGCAACTCGGGGGCAATCAGCCCCAGCATTTT
>TRBJ1-4|.|TRBV5-1|.
CASSSRGNDEKLFF
TGCGCCAGCAGCTCCAGGGGTAACGATGAAAAACTGTTTTTT
>TRBJ1-1|.|TRBV4-1|TRBD1
CASSQDGARAGGTEAFF
TGCGCCAGCAGCCAAGATGGGGCCAGGGCAGGGGGGACTGAAGCTTTCTTT
>TRBJ1-2|.|TRBV4-3|.
CASSQEPGPYGYTF
TGCGCCAGCAGCCAAGAACCAGGGCCCTATGGCTACACCTTC
>TRBJ1-2|.|TRBV7-3|.
CASSHDGGASYGYTF
TGTGCCAGCAGCCATGATGGCGGGGCGAGCTATGGCTACACCTTC
>TRBJ2-7|.|TRBV18|.
CASSPPAGQSYEQYF
TGTGCCAGCTCACCACCTGCGGGACAGTCCTACGAGCAGTACTTC
>TRBJ2-7|.|TRBV6-1|.
CASSESRSEQYF
TGTGCCAGCAGTGAGTCACGGTCCGAGCAGTACTTC
>TRBJ1-2|.|TRBV4-2|.
CASSQDRGGAANYGYTF
TGTGCCAGCAGCCAAGATCGGGGAGGAGCCGCTAACTATGGCTACACCTTC
>TRBJ1-4|.|TRBV5-1|TRBD1
CASSLSQGAEKLFF
TGCGCCAGCAGCTTGAGTCAGGGGGCCGAAAAACTGTTTTTT
>TRBJ2-3|.|TRBV9|TRBD1
CASSGQGRTDTQYF
TGTGCCAGCAGCGGACAGGGGCGCACAGATACGCAGTATTTT
>TRBJ2-7|.|TRBV7-8|TRBD2
CASSPLAGTPSYEQYF
TGTGCCAGCAGCCCACTAGCGGGAACTCCTTCCTACGAGCAGTACTTC
>TRBJ2-7|.|TRBV7-8|TRBD1
CASSRQGLSYEQYF
TGTGCCAGCAGCAGACAGGGTCTCTCCTACGAGCAGTACTTC
>TRBJ1-2|.|TRBV6-5|.
CASSYSGGEGGYTF
TGTGCCAGCAGTTACTCAGGAGGGGAGGGTGGCTACACCTTC
>TRBJ2-7|.|TRBV18|.
CASSQGVQAYEQYF
TGTGCCAGCTCACAGGGGGTGCAGGCCTACGAGCAGTACTTC
>TRBJ2-1|.|TRBV4-1|TRBD1
CASGRVGGPYNEQFF
TGCGCCAGCGGCCGTGTAGGGGGCCCCTACAATGAGCAGTTCTTC
>TRBJ2-2|once|TRBV19|.
CATRPEGLTGELFF
TGTGCCACAAGGCCTGAGGGCCTAACCGGGGAGCTGTTTTTT
>TRBJ2-7|.|TRBV10-3|.
CAIRGETTYEQYF
TGTGCCATCAGGGGAGAGACAACCTACGAGCAGTACTTC
>TRBJ2-1|.|TRBV7-2|TRBD1
CASSFRGSSSYNEQFF
TGTGCCAGCAGCTTCAGGGGGTCGAGCTCCTACAATGAGCAGTTCTTC
>TRBJ1-2|few|TRBV11-3|.
CASSLGDIRYGYTF
TGTGCCAGCAGCTTGGGGGACATACGGTATGGCTACACCTTC
>TRBJ1-1|.|TRBV30|.
CAIRRQVNTEAFF
TGTGCTATCCGCAGACAGGTGAACACTGAAGCTTTCTTT
>TRBJ1-4|once|TRBV18|TRBD1
CASSPGQAPLTEKLFF
TGTGCCAGCTCACCCGGACAGGCTCCTTTAACCGAAAAACTGTTTTTT
>TRBJ2-3|.|TRBV15|.
CATSRDWGLSTDTQYF
TGTGCCACCAGCAGAGATTGGGGACTTAGCACAGATACGCAGTATTTT
>TRBJ1-5|few|TRBV5-6|TRBD1
CASSSRTGLNQPQHF
TGTGCCAGCAGCTCCCGGACAGGGCTCAATCAGCCCCAGCATTTT
>TRBJ2-2|.|TRBV7-6|.
CASSPERLPTGELFF
TGTGCCAGCAGCCCTGAGCGGTTACCCACCGGGGAGCTGTTTTTT
>TRBJ2-7|.|TRBV11-2|TRBD2
CASSSSSGRAYEQYF
TGTGCCAGCAGCAGCTCTAGCGGGAGGGCCTACGAGCAGTACTTC
>TRBJ2-5|few|TRBV5-4|TRBD2
CASSREGRETQYF
TGTGCCAGCAGCCGGGAGGGCCGAGAGACCCAGTACTTC
>TRBJ1-3|.|TRBV10-3|TRBD1
CAIRLTGAGNTIYF
TGTGCCATCAGGCTGACAGGGGCTGGAAACACCATATATTTT
>TRBJ2-1|.|TRBV24-1|TRBD1
CATSDGGTGRYNEQFF
TGTGCCACCAGTGATGGGGGGACAGGTCGGTACAATGAGCAGTTCTTC
>TRBJ1-4|.|TRBV28|.
CASSPTRTNNEKLFF
TGTGCCAGCAGTCCCACCAGAACCAATAATGAAAAACTGTTTTTT
>TRBJ2-6|.|TRBV5-4|.
CASSFGTLFSGANVLTF
TGTGCCAGCAGCTTTGGCACATTGTTCTCTGGGGCCAACGTCCTGACTTTC
>TRBJ2-5|.|TRBV5-6|.
CASRSQETQYF
TGTGCCAGCAGGTCGCAAGAGACCCAGTACTTC
>TRBJ2-7|.|TRBV11-3|.
CASSLRSGAYEQYF
TGTGCCAGCAGCTTAAGGTCGGGGGCCTACGAGCAGTACTTC
>TRBJ2-2|.|TRBV27|TRBD2
CASSRGTSGKGELFF
TGTGCCAGCAGTAGGGGGACTAGCGGGAAGGGGGAGCTGTTTTTT
>TRBJ2-7|.|TRBV10-3|.
CAISGQTASYEQYF
TGTGCCATCAGTGGCCAGACTGCCTCCTACGAGCAGTACTTC
>TRBJ2-5|few|TRBV15|.
CATGGASGGQETQYF
TGTGCCACTGGCGGGGCGAGCGGAGGCCAAGAGACCCAGTACTTC
>TRBJ1-4|.|TRBV3-1/TRBV3-2|TRBD1
CASSHWTGGAGVGEKLFF
TGTGCCAGCAGCCACTGGACAGGGGGCGCAGGAGTGGGTGAAAAACTGTTTTTT
>TRBJ2-7|.|TRBV9|TRBD1
CASSVGAGGTYEQYF
TGTGCCAGCAGCGTAGGGGCAGGGGGAACCTACGAGCAGTACTTC
>TRBJ1-2|.|TRBV7-9|TRBD1
CASSFAGGLDYGYTF
TGTGCCAGCAGCTTCGCAGGGGGCCTGGACTATGGCTACACCTTC
>TRBJ2-2|.|TRBV25-1|.
CARCVRTGELFF
TGTGCCAGATGTGTTCGCACCGGGGAGCTGTTTTTT
>TRBJ2-7|.|TRBV7-9|.
CASSLGTGASNYEQYF
TGTGCCAGCAGCTTAGGGACGGGAGCCAGTAACTACGAGCAGTACTTC
>TRBJ2-5|once|TRBV12-3/TRBV12-4|TRBD1
CASSLDRVETQYF
TGTGCCAGCAGTCTGGACAGGGTAGAGACCCAGTACTTC
>TRBJ2-3|.|TRBV10-3|TRBD2
CAISEAGTVTDTQYF
TGTGCCATCAGTGAAGCGGGAACCGTCACAGATACGCAGTATTTT
>TRBJ1-1|.|TRBV7-8|TRBD1
CASRQGQGTEAFF
TGTGCCAGCAGGCAAGGACAGGGCACTGAAGCTTTCTTT